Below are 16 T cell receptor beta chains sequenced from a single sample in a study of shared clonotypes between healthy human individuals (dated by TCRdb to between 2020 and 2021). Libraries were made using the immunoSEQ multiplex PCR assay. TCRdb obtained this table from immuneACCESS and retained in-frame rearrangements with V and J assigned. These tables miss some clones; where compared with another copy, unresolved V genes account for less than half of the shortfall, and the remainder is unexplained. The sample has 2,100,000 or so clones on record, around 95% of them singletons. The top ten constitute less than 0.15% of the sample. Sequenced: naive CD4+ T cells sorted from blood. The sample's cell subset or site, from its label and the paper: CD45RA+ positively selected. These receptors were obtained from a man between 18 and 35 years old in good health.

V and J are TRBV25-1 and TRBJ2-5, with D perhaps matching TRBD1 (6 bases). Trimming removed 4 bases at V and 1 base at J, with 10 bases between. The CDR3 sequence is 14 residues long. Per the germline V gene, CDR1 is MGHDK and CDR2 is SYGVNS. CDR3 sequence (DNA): TGTGCCAGCAGTGCCCAGGGGCCCCAAGAGACCCAGTACTTC. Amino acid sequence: CASSAQGPQETQYF.

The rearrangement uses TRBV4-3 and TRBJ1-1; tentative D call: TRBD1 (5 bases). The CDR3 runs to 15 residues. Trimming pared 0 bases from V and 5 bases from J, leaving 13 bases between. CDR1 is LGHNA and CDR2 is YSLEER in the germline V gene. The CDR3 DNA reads TGCGCCAGCAGCCAAGAAGGGTCAGGGTGGACTGAAGCTTTCTTT. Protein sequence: CASSQEGSGWTEAFF.

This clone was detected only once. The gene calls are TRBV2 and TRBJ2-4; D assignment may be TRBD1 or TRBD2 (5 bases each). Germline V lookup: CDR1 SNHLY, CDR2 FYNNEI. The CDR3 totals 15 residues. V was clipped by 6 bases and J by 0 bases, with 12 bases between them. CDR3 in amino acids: CASSADGGAKNIQYF. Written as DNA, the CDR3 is TGTGCCAGCAGCGCTGATGGGGGAGCCAAAAACATTCAGTACTTC.

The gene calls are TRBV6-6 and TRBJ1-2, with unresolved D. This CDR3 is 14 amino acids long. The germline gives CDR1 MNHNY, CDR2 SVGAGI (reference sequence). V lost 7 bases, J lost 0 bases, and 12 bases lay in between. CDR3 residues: CASTRTEANYGYTF. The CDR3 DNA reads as TGTGCCAGCACCCGGACCGAAGCTAACTATGGCTACACCTTC.

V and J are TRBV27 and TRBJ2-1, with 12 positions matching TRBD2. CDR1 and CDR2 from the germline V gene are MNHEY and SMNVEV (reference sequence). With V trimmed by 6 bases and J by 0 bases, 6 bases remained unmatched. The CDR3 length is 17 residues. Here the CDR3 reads CASSPGTSGLSYNEQFF. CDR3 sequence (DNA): TGTGCCAGCAGCCCGGGGACTAGCGGGCTCTCCTACAATGAGCAGTTCTTC.

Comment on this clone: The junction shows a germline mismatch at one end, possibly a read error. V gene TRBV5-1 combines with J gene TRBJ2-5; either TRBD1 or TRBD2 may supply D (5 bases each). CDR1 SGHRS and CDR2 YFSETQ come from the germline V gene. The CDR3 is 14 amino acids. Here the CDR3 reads CASSLGGAQGTQYF. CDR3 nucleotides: TGCGCCAGCAGCTTGGGAGGGGCCCAAGGGACCCAGTACTTC.

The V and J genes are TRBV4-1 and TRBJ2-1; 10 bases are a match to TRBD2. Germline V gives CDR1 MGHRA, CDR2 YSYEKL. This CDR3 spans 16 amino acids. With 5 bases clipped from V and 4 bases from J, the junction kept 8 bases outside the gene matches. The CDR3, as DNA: TGCGCCAGCAGCGTCCCTAGCGGGGGATTGTACAATGAGCAGTTCTTC. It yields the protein CASSVPSGGLYNEQFF.

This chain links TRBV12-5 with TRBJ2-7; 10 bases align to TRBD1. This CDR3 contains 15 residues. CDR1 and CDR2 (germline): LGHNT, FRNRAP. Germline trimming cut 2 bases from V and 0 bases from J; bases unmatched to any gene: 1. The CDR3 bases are TGTGCTAGTGGTTTGCGGACAGGGGGCTCCTACGAGCAGTACTTC. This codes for CASGLRTGGSYEQYF.

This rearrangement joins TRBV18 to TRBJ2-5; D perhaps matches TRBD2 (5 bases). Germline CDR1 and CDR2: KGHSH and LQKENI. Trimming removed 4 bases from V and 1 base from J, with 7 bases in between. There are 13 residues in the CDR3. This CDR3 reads CASSLGAQETQYF. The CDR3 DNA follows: TGTGCCAGCTCACTGGGAGCCCAAGAGACCCAGTACTTC.

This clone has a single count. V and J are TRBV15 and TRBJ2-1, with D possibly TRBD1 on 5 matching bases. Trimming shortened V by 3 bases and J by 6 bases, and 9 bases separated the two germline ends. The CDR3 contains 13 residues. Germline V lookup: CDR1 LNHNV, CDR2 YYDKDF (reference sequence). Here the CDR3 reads CATSSPQGNEQFF. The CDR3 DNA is TGTGCCACCAGCAGTCCCCAGGGCAATGAGCAGTTCTTC. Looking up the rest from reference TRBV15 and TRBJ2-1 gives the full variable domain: DAMVIQNPRYQVTQFGKPVTLSCSQTLNHNVMYWYQQKSSQAPKLLFHYYDKDFNNEADTPDNFQSRRPNTSFCFLDIRSPGLGDTAMYLCATSSPQGNEQFFGPGTRLTVL.

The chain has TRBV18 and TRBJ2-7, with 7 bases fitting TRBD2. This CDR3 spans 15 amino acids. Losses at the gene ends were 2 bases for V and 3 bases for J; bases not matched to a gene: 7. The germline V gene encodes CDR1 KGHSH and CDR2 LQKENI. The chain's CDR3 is CASSPASSGGYEQYF. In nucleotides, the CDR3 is TGTGCCAGCTCACCAGCGTCCTCGGGAGGCTACGAGCAGTACTTC.

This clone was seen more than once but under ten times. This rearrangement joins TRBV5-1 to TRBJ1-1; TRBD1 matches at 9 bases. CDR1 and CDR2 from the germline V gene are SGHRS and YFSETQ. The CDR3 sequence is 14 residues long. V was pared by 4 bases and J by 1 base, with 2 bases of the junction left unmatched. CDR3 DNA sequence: TGCGCCAGCAGCGGGGGACAGGGGAACACTGAAGCTTTCTTT. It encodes CASSGGQGNTEAFF.

The CDR3 DNA sequence: TGCAGCGTTGCAGGGCCAGGACAGAGCACCATATATTTT. This gives the protein CSVAGPGQSTIYF. The rearrangement joins TRBV29-1 to TRBJ1-3; tentatively, D is TRBD1 (6 bases). V lost 4 bases and J lost 9, with 16 bases in between. The CDR3 length is 13 residues. CDR1 SQVTM and CDR2 ANQGSEA come from the germline V gene.

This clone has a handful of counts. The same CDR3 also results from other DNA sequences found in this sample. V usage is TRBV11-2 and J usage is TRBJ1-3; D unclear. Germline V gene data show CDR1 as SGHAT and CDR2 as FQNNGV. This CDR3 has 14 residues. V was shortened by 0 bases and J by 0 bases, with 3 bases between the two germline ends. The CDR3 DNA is TGTGCCAGCAGCTTAGACAGCTCTGGAAACACCATATATTTT. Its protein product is CASSLDSSGNTIYF. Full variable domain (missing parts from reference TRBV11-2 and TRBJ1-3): EAGVAQSPRYKIIEKRQSVAFWCNPISGHATLYWYQQILGQGPKLLIQFQNNGVVDDSQLPKDRFSAERLKGVDSTLKIQPAKLEDSAVYLCASSLDSSGNTIYFGEGSWLTVV.

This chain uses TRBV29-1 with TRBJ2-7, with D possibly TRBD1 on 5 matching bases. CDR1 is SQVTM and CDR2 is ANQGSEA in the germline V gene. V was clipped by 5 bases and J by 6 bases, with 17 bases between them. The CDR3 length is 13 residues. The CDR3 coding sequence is TGCAGCGTTTTTGGTAGGGGTGGTAGCGAGCAGTACTTC. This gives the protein CSVFGRGGSEQYF.

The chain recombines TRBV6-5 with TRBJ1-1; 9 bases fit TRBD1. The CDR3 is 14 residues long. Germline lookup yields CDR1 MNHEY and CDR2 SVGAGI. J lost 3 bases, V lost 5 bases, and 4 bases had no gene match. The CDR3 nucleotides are TGTGCCAGCAGTGAGACAGGGGGGGACACTGAAGCTTTCTTT. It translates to CASSETGGDTEAFF.